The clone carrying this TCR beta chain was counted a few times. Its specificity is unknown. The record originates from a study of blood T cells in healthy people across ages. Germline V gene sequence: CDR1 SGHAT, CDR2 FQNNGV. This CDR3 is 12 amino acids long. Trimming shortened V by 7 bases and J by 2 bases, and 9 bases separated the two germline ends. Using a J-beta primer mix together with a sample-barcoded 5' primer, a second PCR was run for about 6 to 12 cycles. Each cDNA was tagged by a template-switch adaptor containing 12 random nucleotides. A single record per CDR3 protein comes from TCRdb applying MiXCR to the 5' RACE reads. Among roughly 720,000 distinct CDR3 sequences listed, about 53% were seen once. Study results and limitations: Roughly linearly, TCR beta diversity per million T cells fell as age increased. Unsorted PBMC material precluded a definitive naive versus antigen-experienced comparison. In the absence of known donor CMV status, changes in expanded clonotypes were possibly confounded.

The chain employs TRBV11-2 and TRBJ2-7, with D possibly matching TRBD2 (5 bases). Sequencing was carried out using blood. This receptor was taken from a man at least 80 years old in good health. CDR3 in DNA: TGTGCCAGCACAGACGGGACCTACGAGCAGTACTTC. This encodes CASTDGTYEQYF.